The text below deals with one T cell receptor beta chain. The V gene's germline CDR1 is SGHDT and CDR2 YYEEEE. The CDR3 has 15 residues. This sample was taken from a study of T cells expressing NK-cell markers. The wider study: Obtained from sorted CD3+CD56+NKG2C+, CD3+CD56+NKG2C- and CD3+CD56-NKG2C+ T cells were the TCR beta repertoires.

From the 5' RACE reads, TCRdb lists one entry per CDR3 protein and no DNA. The repertoire table contains 140,000 to 150,000 distinct CDR3 sequences. The receptor was isolated from a man younger than 35 in good health. Input material: blood T cells: a sorted CD56 or NKG2C T cell subset, CD4+ or CD8+ T cells, or bulk PBMC T cells (not recorded which). The J gene is TRBJ1-3, the V gene TRBV5-6. The CDR3: CASSLAGFSGNPIYF.